The 16 T cell receptor beta chains given below trace back to one sample, sequenced in a study of blood T cells in healthy people across ages. A second PCR of roughly 7 to 11 cycles used a sample-barcoded 5' primer and a J-beta primer mix. TCRdb analysed the 5' RACE reads with MiXCR anew, one entry per CDR3 protein. Seen here are about 1.5 million distinct CDR3 sequences, around 40% observed once, and the top ten hold over 3.5%. Sequencing was performed on blood. All receptors come from a woman under 30 in good health.

The genes are TRBV7-9 and TRBJ1-4; a weak D match, TRBD1 (5 bases). Trimming pared 5 bases from V and 6 bases from J, leaving 13 bases between. The CDR3 is 14 residues long. Germline lookup yields CDR1 SEHNR and CDR2 FQNEAQ (reference sequence). The CDR3 nucleotides are TGTGCCAGCAGCGCCGGGGGTATGGATGAAAAACTGTTTTTT. Residues: CASSAGGMDEKLFF.

This clonotype was found once. One end of the junction fails to match germline, which may point to a read error. The chain has TRBV9 and TRBJ1-2; TRBD1 matches at 8 bases. This CDR3 spans 14 amino acids. The V gene's germline CDR1 is SGDLS and CDR2 YYNGEE. The CDR3 DNA reads as TGTGTCAGCAGCGTAGAAGGACAGGGATATGGCTACACCTTC. Encoded protein: CVSSVEGQGYGYTF. Supplemented by reference TRBV9 and TRBJ1-2, the full variable domain reads DSGVTQTPKHLITATGQRVTLRCSPRSGDLSVYWYQQSLDQGLQFLIQYYNGEERAKGNILERFSAQQFPDLHSELNLSSLELGDSALYFCVSSVEGQGYGYTFGSGTRLTVV.

The rearrangement joins TRBV20-1 to TRBJ1-1; D uncertain. Looked up from germline, CDR1 is DFQATT and CDR2 is SNEGSKA (reference sequence). Between the trimmed V and J ends, which lost 3 bases and 3 bases, there was a span of 11 bases. This CDR3 spans 13 amino acids. CDR3 coding DNA: TGCAGTGCTAGTGCCCTGAGGTACACTGAAGCTTTCTTT. Its protein is CSASALRYTEAFF.

CDR3 coding DNA: TGTGCCAGCAGTTTGACCTTTAGCGTCTCCTACAATGAGCAGTTCTTC. The encoded protein is CASSLTFSVSYNEQFF. The chain has TRBV6-6 and TRBJ2-1; a possible D gene is TRBD2 (5 bases). The CDR3 is 16 amino acids. V lost 4 bases and J lost 0, with 13 bases in between. Looked up from germline, CDR1 is MNHNY and CDR2 is SVGAGI (reference sequence).

Concerning this clonotype itself: An end of the junction differs from the germline gene, which may be a read error. The V call is TRBV29-1, the J call TRBJ2-1, with 14 bases lining up with TRBD2. Looked up from germline, CDR1 is SQVTM and CDR2 is ANQGSEA. CDR3 length: 14 amino acids. CDR3 amino acids: CSVGGTSGGNERFF. Here the CDR3 DNA reads TGCAGCGTGGGGGGGACTAGCGGGGGCAATGAGCGGTTCTTC.

This clonotype turned up a few times. This chain uses TRBV6-5 with TRBJ2-7; 8 nucleotides agree with TRBD1. CDR1 is MNHEY, CDR2 SVGAGI, per germline. The CDR3 is 17 amino acids. With V trimmed by 2 bases and J by 2 bases, 11 bases remained unmatched. CDR3 sequence (DNA): TGTGCCAGCAGTTACCCAAGACAGGGGATCTCGACCTACGAGCAGTACTTC. Translating gives CASSYPRQGISTYEQYF.

This clonotype was observed a handful of times. J is TRBJ2-1 and V is TRBV5-6; D assignment may be TRBD1 or TRBD2 (5 bases each). The germline gives CDR1 SGHDT, CDR2 YYEEEE. The CDR3 loop spans 13 amino acids. The V and J ends lost 2 bases and 9 bases respectively, with 12 bases between them. DNA for the CDR3: TGTGCCAGCAGCTTACGGGGCGGACTTGAGCAGTTCTTC. The encoded protein is CASSLRGGLEQFF.

This clonotype has only a few counts. The chain combines TRBV7-9 with TRBJ2-7; 9 bases are shared with TRBD2. The germline V gene encodes CDR1 SEHNR and CDR2 FQNEAQ (reference sequence). The CDR3 is 12 residues long. Losses at the gene ends were 4 bases for V and 6 bases for J; bases not matched to a gene: 1. CDR3 nucleotide sequence: TGTGCCAGCAGCTCTAGCGGGACCGAGCAGTACTTC. Amino acids: CASSSSGTEQYF.

The CDR3 nucleotides read TGCAGTGCTAGTCAGCGGCGCTCCTACAATGAGCAGTTCTTC. Encoded protein: CSASQRRSYNEQFF. V gene TRBV20-1 combines with J gene TRBJ2-1; TRBD2 is a possible D gene (5 bases). The germline V gene encodes CDR1 DFQATT and CDR2 SNEGSKA (reference sequence). The CDR3 length is 14 residues. The V end lost 3 bases, the J end lost 0 bases, and 9 bases lay between the germline ends.

This clonotype occurred once. This chain links TRBV12-3 or TRBV12-4 with TRBJ2-6; TRBD1 aligns across 12 bases. V lost 2 bases, J lost 2 bases, and 7 bases stayed unmatched. The CDR3 runs 19 residues. The DNA of the CDR3 is TGTGCCAGCAGTTTAAACCGGGACAGGGGGCATGCTGGGGCCAACGTCCTGACTTTC. Translated: CASSLNRDRGHAGANVLTF.

The V call is TRBV12-3 or TRBV12-4, the J call TRBJ2-1; no firm D call. Between the trimmed V and J ends, which lost 5 bases and 5 bases, there was a span of 10 bases. The CDR3 extends over 13 amino acids. CDR3 loop: CASSTLIDNEQFF. The CDR3 DNA sequence: TGTGCCAGCAGTACCCTTATAGACAATGAGCAGTTCTTC.

This clonotype showed up just a few times. The chain links TRBV6-2 or TRBV6-3 to TRBJ2-1, with D maybe TRBD2 (6 bases). Germline V gene data show CDR1 as MNHEY and CDR2 as SVGEGT. CDR3 length: 11 amino acids. Trimming left V 6 bases short and J 11 bases short, with 11 bases between. The CDR3 bases are TGTGCCAGCAGCTATAGCGGCCAGCAGTTCTTC. It yields the protein CASSYSGQQFF.

In this sample, this clonotype turned up once. V usage is TRBV6-5 and J usage is TRBJ2-7, with D possibly TRBD1 on 6 matching bases. The CDR3 is 15 residues long. V lost 0 bases and J lost 6, with 15 bases in between. Germline assignment: CDR1 MNHEY and CDR2 SVGAGI. The CDR3 bases are TGTGCCAGCAGTTACTCGAACAGGGATCTATCCGAGCAGTACTTC. The encoded protein is CASSYSNRDLSEQYF.

There are a few counts of this clonotype. The chain carries TRBV6-1 and TRBJ2-1, with TRBD2 matching over 9 bases. Germline V CDR1 and CDR2: MNHNS, SASEGT. This CDR3 has 17 amino acids. V dropped 7 bases and J dropped 1; count of bases not matched to a gene: 11. The CDR3 region is CASKLLTSGLSYNEQFF. CDR3 sequence (DNA): TGTGCCAGCAAGCTTCTTACTAGCGGGTTATCCTACAATGAGCAGTTCTTC.

The chain is built from TRBV5-5 and TRBJ1-2; D gene unclear. The germline V gene encodes CDR1 SGHKS and CDR2 YYEKEE (reference sequence). The germline V and J ends were trimmed by 2 bases and 0 bases, with 11 bases remaining between them. This CDR3 spans 15 amino acids. The CDR3 loop reads CASSFGLTANYGYTF. CDR3 bases: TGTGCCAGCAGCTTCGGACTGACTGCTAACTATGGCTACACCTTC.

The rearrangement links TRBV4-1 to TRBJ2-1; 10 bases are a match to TRBD1. This CDR3 spans 12 amino acids. The germline V gene has CDR1 MGHRA and CDR2 YSYEKL. V dropped 10 bases and J dropped 8; count of bases not matched to a gene: 5. The CDR3 bases are TGCGCCACGGGACAGGGGTCGGATGAGCAGTTCTTC. Amino acids: CATGQGSDEQFF.